The T cell receptor beta chain described here comes from a study of cytomegalovirus exposure and HLA in healthy donors. Regarding the study as a whole: Reportedly, TCR beta sequences accurately predicted HLA-A and HLA-B alleles in most subjects.

With regard to this clone: Its antigen remains unknown. This same CDR3 is encoded by further DNA sequences in the sample.

Germline CDR1 and CDR2: SGDLS and YYNGEE. Trimming cost V 0 bases and J 0 bases, with 7 bases left between them. This CDR3 region has 14 residues. PCR primers comprised 60 Vbeta and 13 Jbeta primers. Profiled with immunoSEQ multiplex PCR; TCRdb holds only in-frame clones, not every one. Of approximately 300,000 clones listed, about 83% are singletons. Source material: PBMCs. The chain couples TRBV9 to TRBJ2-7, with D uncertain. The origin of this receptor is a woman between 40 and 50 years old in good health and CMV-seropositive. The CDR3 DNA sequence: TGTGCCAGCAGCGTAGTACCTAGCTCCTACGAGCAGTACTTC. It codes for CASSVVPSSYEQYF.